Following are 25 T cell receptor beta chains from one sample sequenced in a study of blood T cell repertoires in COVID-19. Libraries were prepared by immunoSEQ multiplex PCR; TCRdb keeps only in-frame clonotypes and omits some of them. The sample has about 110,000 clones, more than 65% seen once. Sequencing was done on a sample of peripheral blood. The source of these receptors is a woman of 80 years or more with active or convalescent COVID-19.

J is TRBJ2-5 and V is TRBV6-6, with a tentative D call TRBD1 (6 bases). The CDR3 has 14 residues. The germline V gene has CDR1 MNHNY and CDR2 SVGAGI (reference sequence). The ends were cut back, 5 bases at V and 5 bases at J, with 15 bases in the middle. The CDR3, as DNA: TGTGCCAGCAGTACTACAGGGTTAAGGGAGACCCAGTACTTC. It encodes CASSTTGLRETQYF.

The CDR3 bases are TGTGCCAGCTCACCCCAATTTTTACAGTCCTCCTACGAGCAGTACTTC. Its translation: CASSPQFLQSSYEQYF. This sequence joins TRBV18 and TRBJ2-7; D call uncertain. Looked up from germline, CDR1 is KGHSH and CDR2 is LQKENI. The CDR3 consists of 16 residues. V was shortened by 3 bases and J by 0 bases, with 15 bases between the two germline ends.

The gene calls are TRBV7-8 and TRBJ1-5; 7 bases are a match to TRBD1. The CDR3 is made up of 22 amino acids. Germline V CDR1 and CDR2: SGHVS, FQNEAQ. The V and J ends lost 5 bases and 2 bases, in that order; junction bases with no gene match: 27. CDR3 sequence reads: CASSPPPPGQQAFFRGNQPQHF. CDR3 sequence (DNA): TGTGCCAGCAGCCCACCGCCCCCGGGACAGCAGGCATTCTTTCGGGGCAATCAGCCCCAGCATTTT. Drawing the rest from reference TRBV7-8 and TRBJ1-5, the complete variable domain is GAGVSQSPRYKVAKRGQDVALRCDPISGHVSLFWYQQALGQGPEFLTYFQNEAQLDKSGLPSDRFFAERPEGSVSTLKIQRTQQEDSAVYLCASSPPPPGQQAFFRGNQPQHFGDGTRLSIL.

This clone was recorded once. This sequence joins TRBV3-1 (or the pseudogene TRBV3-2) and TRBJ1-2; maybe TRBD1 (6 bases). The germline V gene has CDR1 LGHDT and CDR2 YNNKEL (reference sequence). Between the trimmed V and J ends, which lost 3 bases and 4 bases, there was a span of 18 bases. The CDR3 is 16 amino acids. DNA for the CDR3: TGTGCCAGCAGCCAGGACCCCAGGGGACACACCTATGGCTACACCTTC. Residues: CASSQDPRGHTYGYTF.

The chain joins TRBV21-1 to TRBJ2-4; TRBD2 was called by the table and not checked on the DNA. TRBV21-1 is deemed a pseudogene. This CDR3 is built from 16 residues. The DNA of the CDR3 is TGTGCCAGCAGCAAATACGAGCGGGGAACCAAAAACATTCAGTACTTC. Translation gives CASSKYERGTKNIQYF.

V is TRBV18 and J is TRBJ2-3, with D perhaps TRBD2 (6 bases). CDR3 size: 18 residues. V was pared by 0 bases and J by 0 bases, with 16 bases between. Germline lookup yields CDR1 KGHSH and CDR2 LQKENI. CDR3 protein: CASSPPNGRVGSTDTQYF. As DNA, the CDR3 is TGTGCCAGCTCACCACCGAACGGGAGAGTTGGGAGCACAGATACGCAGTATTTT.

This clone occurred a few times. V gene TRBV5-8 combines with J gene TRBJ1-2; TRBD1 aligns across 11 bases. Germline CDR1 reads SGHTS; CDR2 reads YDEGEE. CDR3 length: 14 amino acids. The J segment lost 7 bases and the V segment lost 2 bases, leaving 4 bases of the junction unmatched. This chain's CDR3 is CASSFLDRGLGYTF. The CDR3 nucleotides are TGTGCCAGCAGCTTCCTGGACAGGGGGCTTGGCTACACCTTC.

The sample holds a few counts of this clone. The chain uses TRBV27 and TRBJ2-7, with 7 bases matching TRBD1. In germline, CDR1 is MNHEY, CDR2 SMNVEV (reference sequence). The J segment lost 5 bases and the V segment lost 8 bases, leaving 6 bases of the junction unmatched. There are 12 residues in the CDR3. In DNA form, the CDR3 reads TGTGCCAGCGGAGACAGGGTCGACGAGCAGTACTTC. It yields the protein CASGDRVDEQYF.

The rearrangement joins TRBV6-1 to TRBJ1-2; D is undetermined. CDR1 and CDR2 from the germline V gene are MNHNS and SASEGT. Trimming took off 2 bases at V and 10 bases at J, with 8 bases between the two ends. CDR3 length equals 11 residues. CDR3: CASSERWAYTF. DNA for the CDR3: TGTGCCAGCAGTGAAAGATGGGCCTACACCTTC.

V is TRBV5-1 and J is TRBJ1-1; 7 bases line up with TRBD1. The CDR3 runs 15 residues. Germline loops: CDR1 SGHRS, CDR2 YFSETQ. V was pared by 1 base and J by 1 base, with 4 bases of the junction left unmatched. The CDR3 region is CASSLLGGSNTEAFF. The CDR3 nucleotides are TGCGCCAGCAGCTTGTTAGGGGGCTCGAACACTGAAGCTTTCTTT.

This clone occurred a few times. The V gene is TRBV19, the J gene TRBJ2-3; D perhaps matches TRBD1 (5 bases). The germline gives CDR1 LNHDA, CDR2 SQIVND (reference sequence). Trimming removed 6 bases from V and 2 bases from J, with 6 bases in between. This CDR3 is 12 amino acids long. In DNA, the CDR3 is TGTGCCAGTAGAGGGGCCACAGATACGCAGTATTTT. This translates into CASRGATDTQYF.

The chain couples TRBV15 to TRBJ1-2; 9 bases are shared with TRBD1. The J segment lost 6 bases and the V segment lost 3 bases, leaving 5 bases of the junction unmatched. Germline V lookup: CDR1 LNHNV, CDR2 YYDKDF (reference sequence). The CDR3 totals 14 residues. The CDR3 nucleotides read TGTGCCACCAGCAGGACAGGGGGGAGAAATGGCTACACCTTC. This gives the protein CATSRTGGRNGYTF.

CDR3 sequence reads: CASSTDRGHQPQHF. The CDR3, as DNA: TGTGCCAGTAGTACTGACAGGGGTCACCAGCCCCAGCATTTT. The chain joins TRBV19 to TRBJ1-5; TRBD1 aligns across 8 bases. The V gene's germline CDR1 is LNHDA and CDR2 SQIVND (reference sequence). V lost 4 bases and J lost 7; bases outside the gene matches: 6. The CDR3 is 14 residues long.

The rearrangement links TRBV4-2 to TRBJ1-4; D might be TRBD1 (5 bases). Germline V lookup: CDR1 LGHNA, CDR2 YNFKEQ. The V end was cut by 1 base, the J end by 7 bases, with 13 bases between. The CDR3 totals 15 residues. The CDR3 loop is CASSQVGGGGEKLFF. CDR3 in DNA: TGTGCCAGCAGCCAAGTCGGGGGTGGCGGTGAAAAACTGTTTTTT.

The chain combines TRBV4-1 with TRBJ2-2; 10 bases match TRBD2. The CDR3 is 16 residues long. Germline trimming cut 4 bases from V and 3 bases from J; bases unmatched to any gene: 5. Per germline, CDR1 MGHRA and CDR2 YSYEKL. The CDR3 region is CASSLLGLADTGELFF. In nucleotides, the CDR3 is TGCGCCAGCAGCCTCCTCGGACTAGCGGACACCGGGGAGCTGTTTTTT.

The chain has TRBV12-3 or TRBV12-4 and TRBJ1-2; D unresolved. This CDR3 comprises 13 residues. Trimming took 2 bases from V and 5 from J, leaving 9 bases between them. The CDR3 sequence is CASSLLVQYGYTF. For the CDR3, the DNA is TGTGCCAGCAGTTTATTGGTCCAGTATGGCTACACCTTC.

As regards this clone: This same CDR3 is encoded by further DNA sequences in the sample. The CDR3 sequence: CASSLRTAGNSPLHF. CDR3 nucleotide sequence: TGTGCCAGCAGCTTAAGGACGGCGGGAAATTCACCCCTCCACTTT. The V call is TRBV11-1, the J call TRBJ1-6; no definite D call. V was clipped by 2 bases and J by 7 bases, with 12 bases between them. This CDR3 contains 15 residues. Germline values: CDR1 SGHAT, CDR2 FQDESV (reference sequence).

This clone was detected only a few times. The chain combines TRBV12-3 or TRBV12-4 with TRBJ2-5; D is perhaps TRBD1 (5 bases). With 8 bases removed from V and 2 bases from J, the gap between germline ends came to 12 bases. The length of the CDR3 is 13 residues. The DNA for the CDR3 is TGTGCCAGCCGAGGACAAATACAAGAGACCCAGTACTTC. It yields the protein CASRGQIQETQYF.

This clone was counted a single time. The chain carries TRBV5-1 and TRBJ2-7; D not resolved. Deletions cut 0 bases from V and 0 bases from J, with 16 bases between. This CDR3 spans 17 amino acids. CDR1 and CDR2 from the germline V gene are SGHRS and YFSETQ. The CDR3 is CASSLASGQVISYEQYF. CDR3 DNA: TGCGCCAGCAGCTTGGCCTCTGGGCAGGTAATCTCCTACGAGCAGTACTTC. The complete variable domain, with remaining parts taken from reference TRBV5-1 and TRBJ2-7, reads KAGVTQTPRYLIKTRGQQVTLSCSPISGHRSVSWYQQTPGQGLQFLFEYFSETQRNKGNFPGRFSGRQFSNSRSEMNVSTLELGDSALYLCASSLASGQVISYEQYFGPGTRLTVT.

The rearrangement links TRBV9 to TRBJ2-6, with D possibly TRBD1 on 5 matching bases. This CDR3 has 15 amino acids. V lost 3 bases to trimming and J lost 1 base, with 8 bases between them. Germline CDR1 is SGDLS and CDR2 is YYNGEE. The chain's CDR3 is CASSGSGSGANVLTF. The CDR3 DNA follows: TGTGCCAGCAGCGGATCAGGGTCTGGGGCCAACGTCCTGACTTTC.

CDR3 in amino acids: CAISGSRGESSGANVLTF. CDR3 bases: TGTGCCATCAGTGGATCCAGGGGCGAGAGCTCTGGGGCCAACGTCCTGACTTTC. This chain uses TRBV10-3 with TRBJ2-6, with a weak D call TRBD1 (6 bases). The V gene lost 4 bases and the J gene lost 0 bases, with 16 bases spanning the gap. The CDR3 is 18 amino acids. Germline CDR1 reads ENHRY; CDR2 reads SYGVKD.

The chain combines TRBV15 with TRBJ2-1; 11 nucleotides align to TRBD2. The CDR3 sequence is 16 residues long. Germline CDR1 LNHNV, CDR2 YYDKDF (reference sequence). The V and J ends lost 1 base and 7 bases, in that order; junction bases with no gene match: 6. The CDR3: CATSRALAGVANEQFF. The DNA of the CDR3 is TGTGCCACCAGCAGAGCACTAGCGGGAGTCGCGAATGAGCAGTTCTTC.

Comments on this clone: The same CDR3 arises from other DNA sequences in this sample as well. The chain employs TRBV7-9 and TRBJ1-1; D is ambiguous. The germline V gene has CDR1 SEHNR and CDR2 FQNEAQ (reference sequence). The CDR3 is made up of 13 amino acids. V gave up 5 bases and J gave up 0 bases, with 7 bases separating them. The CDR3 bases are TGTGCCAGCAGCATAGACATGAACACTGAAGCTTTCTTT. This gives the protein CASSIDMNTEAFF.

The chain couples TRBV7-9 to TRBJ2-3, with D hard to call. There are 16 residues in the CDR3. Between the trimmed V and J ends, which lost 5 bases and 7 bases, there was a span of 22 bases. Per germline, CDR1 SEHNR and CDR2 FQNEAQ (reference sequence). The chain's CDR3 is CASSLPLGSVVHTQYF. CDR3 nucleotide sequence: TGTGCCAGCAGCCTCCCGTTGGGCTCCGTCGTGCATACGCAGTATTTT.

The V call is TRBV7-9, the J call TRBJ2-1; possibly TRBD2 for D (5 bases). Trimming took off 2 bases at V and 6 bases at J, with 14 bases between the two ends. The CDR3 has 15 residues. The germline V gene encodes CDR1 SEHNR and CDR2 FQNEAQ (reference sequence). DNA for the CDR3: TGTGCCAGCAGCTTAAGGACGGGAATGGGCAATGAGCAGTTCTTC. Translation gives CASSLRTGMGNEQFF.